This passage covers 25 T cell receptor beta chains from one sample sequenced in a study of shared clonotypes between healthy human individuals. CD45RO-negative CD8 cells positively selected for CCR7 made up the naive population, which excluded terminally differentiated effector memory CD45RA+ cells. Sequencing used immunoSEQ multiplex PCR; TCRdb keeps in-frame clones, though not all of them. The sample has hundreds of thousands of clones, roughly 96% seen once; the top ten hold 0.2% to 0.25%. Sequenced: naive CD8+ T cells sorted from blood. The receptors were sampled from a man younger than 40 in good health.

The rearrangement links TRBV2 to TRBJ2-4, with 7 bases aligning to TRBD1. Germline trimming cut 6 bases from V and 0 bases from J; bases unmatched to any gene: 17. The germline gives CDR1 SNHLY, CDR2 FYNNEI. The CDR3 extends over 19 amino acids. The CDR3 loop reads CASRGTDATDALAKNIQYF. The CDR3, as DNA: TGTGCCAGCAGGGGGACAGACGCTACTGACGCCCTAGCCAAAAACATTCAGTACTTC.

The CDR3: CASSFSIGRAYEQYF. The CDR3 DNA follows: TGCGCCAGCAGCTTCAGTATCGGGAGGGCCTACGAGCAGTACTTC. The rearrangement links TRBV4-1 to TRBJ2-7, with 8 positions matching TRBD2. The V gene end was trimmed by 5 bases and the J gene end by 2 bases; junction bases not matched to a gene: 8. Germline values: CDR1 MGHRA, CDR2 YSYEKL. The CDR3 covers 15 residues.

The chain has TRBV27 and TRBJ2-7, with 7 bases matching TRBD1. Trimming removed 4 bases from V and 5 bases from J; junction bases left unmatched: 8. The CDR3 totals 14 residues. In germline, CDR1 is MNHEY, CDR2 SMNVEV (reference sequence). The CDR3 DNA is TGTGCCAGCAGTTCCCCGGACAGGTTCCACGAGCAGTACTTC. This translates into CASSSPDRFHEQYF.

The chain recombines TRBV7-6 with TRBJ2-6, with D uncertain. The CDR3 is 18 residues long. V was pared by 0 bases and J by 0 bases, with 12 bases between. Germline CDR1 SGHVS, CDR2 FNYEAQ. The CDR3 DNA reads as TGTGCCAGCAGCTTAGCTATACCGATTAGCTCTGGGGCCAACGTCCTGACTTTC. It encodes CASSLAIPISSGANVLTF.

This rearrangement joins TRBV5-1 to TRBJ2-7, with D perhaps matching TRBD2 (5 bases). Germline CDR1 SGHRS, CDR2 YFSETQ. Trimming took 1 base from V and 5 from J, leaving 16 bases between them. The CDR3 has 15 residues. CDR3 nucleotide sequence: TGCGCCAGCAGCTTGCGGGGTGGGAGAGGCGACGAGCAGTACTTC. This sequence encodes CASSLRGGRGDEQYF.

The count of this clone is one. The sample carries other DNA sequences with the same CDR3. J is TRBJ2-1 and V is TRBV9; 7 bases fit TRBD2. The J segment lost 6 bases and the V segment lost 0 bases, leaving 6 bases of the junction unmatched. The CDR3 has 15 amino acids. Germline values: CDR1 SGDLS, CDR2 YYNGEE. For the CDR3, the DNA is TGTGCCAGCAGCGTAGGTGCGGGAGCAGGCAATGAGCAGTTCTTC. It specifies CASSVGAGAGNEQFF.

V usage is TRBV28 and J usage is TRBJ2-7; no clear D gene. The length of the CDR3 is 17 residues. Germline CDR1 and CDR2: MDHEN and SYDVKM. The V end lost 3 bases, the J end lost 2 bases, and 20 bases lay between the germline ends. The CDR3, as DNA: TGTGCCAGCAGTTTTCTGGCAGGTGTTGACATTACCTACGAGCAGTACTTC. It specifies CASSFLAGVDITYEQYF.

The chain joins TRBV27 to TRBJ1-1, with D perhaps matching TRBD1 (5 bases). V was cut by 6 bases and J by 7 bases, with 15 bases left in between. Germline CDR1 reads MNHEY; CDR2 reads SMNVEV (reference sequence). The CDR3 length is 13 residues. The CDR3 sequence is CASSPSPGREAFF. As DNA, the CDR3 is TGTGCCAGCAGCCCATCCCCAGGGCGTGAAGCTTTCTTT.

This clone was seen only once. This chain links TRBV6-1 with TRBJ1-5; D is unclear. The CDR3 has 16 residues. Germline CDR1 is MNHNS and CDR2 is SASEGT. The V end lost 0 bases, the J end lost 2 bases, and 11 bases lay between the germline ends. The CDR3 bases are TGTGCCAGCAGTGAAGCGGATATTTGGGGCAATCAGCCCCAGCATTTT. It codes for CASSEADIWGNQPQHF.

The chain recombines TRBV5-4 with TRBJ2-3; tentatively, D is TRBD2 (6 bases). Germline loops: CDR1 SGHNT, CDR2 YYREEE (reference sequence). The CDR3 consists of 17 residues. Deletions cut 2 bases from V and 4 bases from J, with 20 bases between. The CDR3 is CASSLGWREWEADTQYF. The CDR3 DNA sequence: TGTGCCAGCAGCTTAGGTTGGCGGGAATGGGAGGCAGATACGCAGTATTTT.

The CDR3 sequence is CASKPSGQGTAYEQYF. CDR3 DNA: TGTGCCAGTAAACCTTCGGGACAGGGTACCGCCTACGAGCAGTACTTC. V and J are TRBV19 and TRBJ2-7, with TRBD1 identical over 9 bases. After removal of 7 bases from V and 2 bases from J, the junction contained 12 bases not matched to a gene. This CDR3 region has 16 residues. Germline loops: CDR1 LNHDA, CDR2 SQIVND (reference sequence).

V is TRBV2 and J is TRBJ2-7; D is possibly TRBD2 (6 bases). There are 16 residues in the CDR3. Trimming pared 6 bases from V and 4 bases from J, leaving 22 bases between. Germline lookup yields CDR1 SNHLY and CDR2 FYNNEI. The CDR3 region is CASSRLTGTRSYEQYF. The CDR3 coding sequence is TGTGCCAGCAGCCGACTTACCGGGACTCGATCATACGAGCAGTACTTC. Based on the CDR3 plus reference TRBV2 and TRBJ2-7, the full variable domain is EPEVTQTPSHQVTQMGQEVILRCVPISNHLYFYWYRQILGQKVEFLVSFYNNEISEKSEIFDDQFSVERPDGSNFTLKIRSTKLEDSAMYFCASSRLTGTRSYEQYFGPGTRLTVT.

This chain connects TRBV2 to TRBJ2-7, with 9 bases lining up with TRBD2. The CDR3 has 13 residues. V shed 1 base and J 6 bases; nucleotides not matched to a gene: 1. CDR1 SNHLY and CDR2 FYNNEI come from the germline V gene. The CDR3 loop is CASSEGGRAEQYF. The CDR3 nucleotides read TGTGCCAGCAGTGAAGGCGGGAGGGCCGAGCAGTACTTC.

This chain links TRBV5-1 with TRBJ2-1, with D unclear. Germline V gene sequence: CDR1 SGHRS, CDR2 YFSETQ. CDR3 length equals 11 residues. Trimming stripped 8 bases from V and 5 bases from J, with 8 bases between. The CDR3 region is CASLSNNEQFF. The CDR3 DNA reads TGCGCCAGTCTGAGCAACAATGAGCAGTTCTTC.

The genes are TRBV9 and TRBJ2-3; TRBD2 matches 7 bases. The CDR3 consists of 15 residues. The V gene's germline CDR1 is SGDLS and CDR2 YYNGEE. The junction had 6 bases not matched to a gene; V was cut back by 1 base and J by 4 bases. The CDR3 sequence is CASSVSGLLADTQYF. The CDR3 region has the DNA TGTGCCAGCAGCGTATCGGGACTACTGGCAGATACGCAGTATTTT.

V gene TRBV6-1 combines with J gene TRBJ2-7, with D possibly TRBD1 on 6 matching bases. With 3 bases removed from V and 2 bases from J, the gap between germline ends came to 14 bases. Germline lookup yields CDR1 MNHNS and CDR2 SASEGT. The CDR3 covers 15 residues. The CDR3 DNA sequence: TGTGCCAGCAGTGATACAGGGTCCCATCCCTACGAGCAGTACTTC. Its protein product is CASSDTGSHPYEQYF.

CDR3 nucleotides: TGTGCCAGCATCCCATTGGGGTACACAGATACGCAGTATTTT. Translated, it gives CASIPLGYTDTQYF. This chain links TRBV13 with TRBJ2-3; D is unclear. This CDR3 comprises 14 residues. Germline V gene sequence: CDR1 PRHDT, CDR2 FYEKMQ (reference sequence). Trimming left V 7 bases short and J 2 bases short, with 13 bases between.

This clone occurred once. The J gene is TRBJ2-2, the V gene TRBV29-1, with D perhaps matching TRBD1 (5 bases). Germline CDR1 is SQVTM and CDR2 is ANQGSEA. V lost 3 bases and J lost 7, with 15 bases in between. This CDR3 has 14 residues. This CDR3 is CSVDDQGGVGELFF. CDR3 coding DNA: TGCAGCGTTGACGACCAGGGTGGGGTCGGGGAGCTGTTTTTT.

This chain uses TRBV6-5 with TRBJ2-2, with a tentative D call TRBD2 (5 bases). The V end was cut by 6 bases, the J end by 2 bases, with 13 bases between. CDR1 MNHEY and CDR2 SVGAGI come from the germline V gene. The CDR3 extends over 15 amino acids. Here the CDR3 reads CASSPGIVNTGELFF. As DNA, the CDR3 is TGTGCCAGCAGCCCCGGGATAGTCAACACCGGGGAGCTGTTTTTT.

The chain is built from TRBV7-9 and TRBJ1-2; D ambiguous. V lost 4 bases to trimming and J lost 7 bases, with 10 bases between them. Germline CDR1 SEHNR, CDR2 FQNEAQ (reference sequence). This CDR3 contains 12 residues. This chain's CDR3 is CASSSILVGYTF. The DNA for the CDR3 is TGTGCCAGCAGCTCGATCTTAGTTGGCTACACCTTC.

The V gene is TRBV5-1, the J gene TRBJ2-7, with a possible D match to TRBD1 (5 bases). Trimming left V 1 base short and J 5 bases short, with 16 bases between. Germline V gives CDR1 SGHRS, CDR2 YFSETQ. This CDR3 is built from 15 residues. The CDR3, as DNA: TGCGCCAGCAGCTTGATGGGGCACCTCCGGGACGAGCAGTACTTC. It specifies CASSLMGHLRDEQYF.

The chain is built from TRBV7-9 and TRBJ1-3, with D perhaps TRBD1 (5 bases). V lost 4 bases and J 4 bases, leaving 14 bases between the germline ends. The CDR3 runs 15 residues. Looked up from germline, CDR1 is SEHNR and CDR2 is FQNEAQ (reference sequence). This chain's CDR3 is CASSWKDGGGNTIYF. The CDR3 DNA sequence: TGTGCCAGCAGCTGGAAGGACGGGGGGGGAAACACCATATATTTT.

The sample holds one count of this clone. CDR3 nucleotide sequence: TGTGCCATCAGTGAGAAGGCTAGCGGGAGGAGGGAGCTGTTTTTT. Translation gives CAISEKASGRRELFF. The rearrangement links TRBV10-3 to TRBJ2-2; 11 positions agree with TRBD2. CDR1 ENHRY and CDR2 SYGVKD come from the germline V gene. CDR3 length: 15 amino acids. The junction had 5 bases not matched to a gene; V was cut back by 2 bases and J by 9 bases.

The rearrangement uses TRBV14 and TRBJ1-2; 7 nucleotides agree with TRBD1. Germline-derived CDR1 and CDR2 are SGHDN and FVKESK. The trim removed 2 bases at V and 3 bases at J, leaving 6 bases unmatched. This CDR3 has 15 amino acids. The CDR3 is CASSQRFDRDYGYTF. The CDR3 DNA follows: TGTGCCAGCAGCCAACGGTTTGACAGGGACTATGGCTACACCTTC.

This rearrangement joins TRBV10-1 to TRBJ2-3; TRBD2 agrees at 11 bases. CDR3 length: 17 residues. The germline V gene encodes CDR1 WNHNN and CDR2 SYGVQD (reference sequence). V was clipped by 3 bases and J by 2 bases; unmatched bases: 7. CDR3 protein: CASSDPGTSGYTDTQYF. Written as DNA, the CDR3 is TGCGCCAGCAGTGACCCCGGGACTAGCGGATACACAGATACGCAGTATTTT.